The clone carrying this T cell receptor beta chain showed up just once. The data are from a study of T-cell memory formation after mild COVID-19. V dropped 4 bases and J dropped 7; count of bases not matched to a gene: 7. Looked up from germline, CDR1 is SGHRS and CDR2 is YFSETQ. This CDR3 contains 15 residues. TCRdb reprocessed the 5' RACE reads with MiXCR, giving one entry per CDR3 protein. The table records 140,000 to 150,000 distinct CDR3 sequences, about 25% of them present only once. This receptor was taken from an adult woman who had mild COVID-19 (a few samples of this study predate the infection). Cell type and time point are not known. The sequenced sample consisted of PBMCs or a T cell subset sorted from them (not recorded which). This chain uses TRBV5-1 with TRBJ2-7, with 14 bases identical to TRBD2. The CDR3 sequence: CASSPTGTSGREQYF. For the CDR3, the DNA is TGCGCCAGCAGCCCGACCGGGACTAGCGGGAGAGAGCAGTACTTC. The complete variable domain, with remaining parts taken from reference TRBV5-1 and TRBJ2-7, reads KAGVTQTPRYLIKTRGQQVTLSCSPISGHRSVSWYQQTPGQGLQFLFEYFSETQRNKGNFPGRFSGRQFSNSRSEMNVSTLELGDSALYLCASSPTGTSGREQYFGPGTRLTVT.